The source of this T cell receptor (beta chain) is a study of metastatic and nonmetastatic thyroid tumors. As for the study in general: Across peripheral blood and tumor or nodule tissue samples taken from malignant and benign thyroid patients, the repertoires were compared with one another.

Study observations and caveats: Benign nodules reportedly had significantly lower TCR beta diversity than malignant thyroid tumors in blood and tumor.

The CDR3 is 13 residues long. Germline values: CDR1 DFQATT, CDR2 SNEGSKA (reference sequence). Concerning this clone: Its target is unknown. With a much larger clone just one base away, this may be a read error. Other DNA sequences within the sample encode an identical CDR3.

The entire patient cohort was treatment-naive prior to thyroid surgery. Original analysis: CDR3 was compared across clinicopathological groups, and the resulting differences were used to build a distant-metastasis classifier for papillary thyroid cancer. With MiXCR, TCRdb called clones anew from the PCR reads. The V and J calls were not made by the authors but by TCRdb's processing. Of fewer than 100,000 clones in the sample, 14% to 15% were seen once. This clonotype was sampled from a female donor with papillary thyroid cancer or a benign thyroid nodule (not recorded which). Some clones in this sample may be carry-over from other donors' samples. The sample consisted of blood. The chain employs TRBV20-1 and TRBJ2-5, with D maybe TRBD2 (6 bases). CDR3 in amino acids: CSAFRGTQETQYF. CDR3 in DNA: TGCAGTGCCTTCCGGGGGACCCAAGAGACACAGTACTTC.